The sequence of this TCR beta chain was determined in a study of T cell responses to AZD1222 COVID-19 vaccine. Findings of the study overall: Spike-wide vaccine-associated CD4 TCRs dominated at 160-218 and 743-854. Donors were largely white British and mainly female; clonal diversity was possibly underestimated. The study reported that nearly half of spike-specific TCRs target unmutated variant regions.

Pooled together were second doses at about 4 or about 12 weeks. On this clone itself: The antigen remains unidentified.

Clones were sequenced by immunoSEQ multiplex PCR, and TCRdb holds only the in-frame ones, with some missing. This sample has about 110,000 clones, with 80% to 90% found just once. Trimming removed 4 bases at V and 11 bases at J, with 14 bases between. The CDR3 runs to 12 residues. Germline-derived CDR1 and CDR2 are MNHEY and SMNVEV (reference sequence). The V and J genes are TRBV27 and TRBJ1-2; D remains ambiguous. This receptor was obtained from an adult who received the AZD1222 COVID-19 vaccine. Source: peripheral blood, taken 28 days after the second AZD1222 dose. The chain's CDR3 is CASSSHDLRYTF. The CDR3 nucleotides are TGTGCCAGCAGTTCGCATGATCTTAGGTACACCTTC.